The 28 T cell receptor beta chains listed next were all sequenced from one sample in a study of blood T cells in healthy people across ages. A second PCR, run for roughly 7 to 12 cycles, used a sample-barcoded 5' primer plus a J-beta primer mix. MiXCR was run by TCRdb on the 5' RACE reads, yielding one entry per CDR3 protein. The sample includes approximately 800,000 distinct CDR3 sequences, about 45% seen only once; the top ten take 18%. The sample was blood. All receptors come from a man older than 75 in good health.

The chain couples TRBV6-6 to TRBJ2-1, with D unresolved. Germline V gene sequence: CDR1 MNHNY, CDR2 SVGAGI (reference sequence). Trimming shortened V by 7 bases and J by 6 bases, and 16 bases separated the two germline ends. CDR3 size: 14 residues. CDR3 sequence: CASTQGTRGNEQFF. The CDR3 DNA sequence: TGTGCCAGCACCCAAGGCACCCGCGGCAATGAGCAGTTCTTC.

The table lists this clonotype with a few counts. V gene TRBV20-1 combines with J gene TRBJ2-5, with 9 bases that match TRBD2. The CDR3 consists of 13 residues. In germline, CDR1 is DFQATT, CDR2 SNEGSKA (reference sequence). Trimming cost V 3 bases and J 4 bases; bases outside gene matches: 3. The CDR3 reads CSASAGGPETQYF. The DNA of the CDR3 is TGCAGTGCTAGCGCGGGAGGGCCAGAGACCCAGTACTTC.

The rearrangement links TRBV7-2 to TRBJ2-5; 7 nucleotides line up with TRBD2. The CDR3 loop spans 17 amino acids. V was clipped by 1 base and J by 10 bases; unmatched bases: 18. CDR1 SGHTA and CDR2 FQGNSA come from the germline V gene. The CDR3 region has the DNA TGTGCCAGCAGCTTAGAGGGTCACGGCGGGGGACGGGTGAGCCAGTACTTC. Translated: CASSLEGHGGGRVSQYF.

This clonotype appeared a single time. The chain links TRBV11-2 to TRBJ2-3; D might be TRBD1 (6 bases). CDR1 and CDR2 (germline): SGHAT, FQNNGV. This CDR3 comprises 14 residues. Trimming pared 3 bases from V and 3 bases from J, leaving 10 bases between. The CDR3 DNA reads TGTGCCAGCAGCTTTAACAGGGCTACAGATACGCAGTATTTT. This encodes CASSFNRATDTQYF.

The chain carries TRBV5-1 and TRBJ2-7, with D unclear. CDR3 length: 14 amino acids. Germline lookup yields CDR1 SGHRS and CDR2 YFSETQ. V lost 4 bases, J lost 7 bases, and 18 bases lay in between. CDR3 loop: CASSLSLEYNEQYF. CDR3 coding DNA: TGCGCCAGCAGCCTATCGCTAGAATACAATGAGCAGTACTTC. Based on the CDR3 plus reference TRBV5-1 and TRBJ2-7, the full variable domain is KAGVTQTPRYLIKTRGQQVTLSCSPISGHRSVSWYQQTPGQGLQFLFEYFSETQRNKGNFPGRFSGRQFSNSRSEMNVSTLELGDSALYLCASSLSLEYNEQYFGPGTRLTVT.

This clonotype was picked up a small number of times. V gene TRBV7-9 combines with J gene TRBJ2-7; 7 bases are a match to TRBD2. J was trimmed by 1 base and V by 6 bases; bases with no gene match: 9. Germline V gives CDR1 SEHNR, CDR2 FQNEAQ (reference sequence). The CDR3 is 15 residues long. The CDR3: CASSYASGVSYEQYF. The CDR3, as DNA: TGTGCCAGCAGTTACGCTAGCGGTGTTTCCTACGAGCAGTACTTC.

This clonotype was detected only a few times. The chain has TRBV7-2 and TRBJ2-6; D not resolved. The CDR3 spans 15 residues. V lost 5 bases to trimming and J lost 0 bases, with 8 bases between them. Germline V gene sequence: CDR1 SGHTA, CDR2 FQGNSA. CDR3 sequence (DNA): TGTGCCAGCAGCCAACTAACCTCTGGGGCCAACGTCCTGACTTTC. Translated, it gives CASSQLTSGANVLTF.

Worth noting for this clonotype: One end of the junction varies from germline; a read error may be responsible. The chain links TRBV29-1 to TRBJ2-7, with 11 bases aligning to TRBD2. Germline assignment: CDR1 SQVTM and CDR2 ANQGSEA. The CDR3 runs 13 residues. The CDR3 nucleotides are TGCTGCGTGGCTAGCGGGAGGTCCCACGAGCAGTACTTC. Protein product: CCVASGRSHEQYF.

The DNA of the CDR3 is TGTGCCAGCAGTTGTGGTCTGTCTGACCCCTACGAGCAGTACTTC. It specifies CASSCGLSDPYEQYF. V usage is TRBV12-3 or TRBV12-4 and J usage is TRBJ2-7; no firm D call. The CDR3 consists of 15 residues. Trimming stripped 4 bases from V and 2 bases from J, with 15 bases between.

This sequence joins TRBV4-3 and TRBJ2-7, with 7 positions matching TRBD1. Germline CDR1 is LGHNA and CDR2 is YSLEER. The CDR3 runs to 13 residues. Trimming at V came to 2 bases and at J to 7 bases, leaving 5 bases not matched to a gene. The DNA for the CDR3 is TGCGCCAGCAGCCAAAGACAGGGCCGAGAGCAGTACTTC. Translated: CASSQRQGREQYF.

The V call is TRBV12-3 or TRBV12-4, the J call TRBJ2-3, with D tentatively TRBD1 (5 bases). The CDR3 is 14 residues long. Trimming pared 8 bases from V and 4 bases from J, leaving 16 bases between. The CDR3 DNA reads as TGTGCCAGCCGAGACATGATAGGGGCAGATACGCAGTATTTT. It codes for CASRDMIGADTQYF.

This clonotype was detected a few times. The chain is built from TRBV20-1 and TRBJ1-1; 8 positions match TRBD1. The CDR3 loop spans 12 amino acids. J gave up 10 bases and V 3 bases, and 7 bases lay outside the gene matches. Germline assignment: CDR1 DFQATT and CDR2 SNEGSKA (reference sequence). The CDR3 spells CSARQGAGGAFF. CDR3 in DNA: TGCAGTGCTAGGCAGGGGGCAGGTGGAGCTTTCTTT.

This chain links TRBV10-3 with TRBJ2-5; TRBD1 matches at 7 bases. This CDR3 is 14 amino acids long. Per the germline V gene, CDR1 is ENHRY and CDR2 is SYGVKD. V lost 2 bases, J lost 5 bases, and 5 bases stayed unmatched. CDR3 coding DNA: TGTGCCATCAGTGAGGAAGGGGGCCTTGAGACCCAGTACTTC. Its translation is CAISEEGGLETQYF.

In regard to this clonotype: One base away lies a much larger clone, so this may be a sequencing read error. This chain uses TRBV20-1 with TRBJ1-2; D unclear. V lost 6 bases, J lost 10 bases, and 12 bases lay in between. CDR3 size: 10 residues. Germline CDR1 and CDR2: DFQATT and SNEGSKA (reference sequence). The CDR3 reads CSAKPQDYTF. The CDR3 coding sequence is TGCAGTGCAAAACCCCAGGACTACACCTTC.

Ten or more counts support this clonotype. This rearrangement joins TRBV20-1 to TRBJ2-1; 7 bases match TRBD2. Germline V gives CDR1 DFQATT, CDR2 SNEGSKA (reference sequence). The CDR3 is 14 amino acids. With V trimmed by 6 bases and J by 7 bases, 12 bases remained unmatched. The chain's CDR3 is CSAPNPRGGNEQFF. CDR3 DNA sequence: TGCAGTGCCCCGAACCCCCGGGGAGGGAATGAGCAGTTCTTC.

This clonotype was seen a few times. CDR3: CASSLSLAANYEQYF. The CDR3 DNA reads TGTGCCAGCAGCTTAAGTCTAGCCGCCAACTACGAGCAGTACTTC. The chain uses TRBV7-2 and TRBJ2-7; D is perhaps TRBD2 (5 bases). The CDR3 has 15 amino acids. CDR1 is SGHTA, CDR2 FQGNSA, per germline. Trimming removed 2 bases at V and 3 bases at J, with 14 bases between. Filled out from reference TRBV7-2 and TRBJ2-7, the complete variable domain reads GAGVSQSPSNKVTEKGKDVELRCDPISGHTALYWYRQSLGQGLEFLIYFQGNSAPDKSGLPSDRFSAERTGGSVSTLTIQRTQQEDSAVYLCASSLSLAANYEQYFGPGTRLTVT.

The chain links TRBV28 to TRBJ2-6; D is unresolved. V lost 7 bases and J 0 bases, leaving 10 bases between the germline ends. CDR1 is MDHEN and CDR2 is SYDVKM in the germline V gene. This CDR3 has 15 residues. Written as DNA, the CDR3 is TGTGCCAGCATTCCCCGAACCTCTGGGGCCAACGTCCTGACTTTC. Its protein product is CASIPRTSGANVLTF.

CDR3 residues: CASSQEAGGRPLGEQYF. The CDR3 DNA reads TGCGCCAGCAGCCAAGAGGCGGGCGGGAGGCCCCTCGGCGAGCAGTACTTC. The rearrangement links TRBV4-1 to TRBJ2-7, with 8 bases matching TRBD2. CDR1 is MGHRA and CDR2 is YSYEKL in the germline V gene. This CDR3 is 17 amino acids long. V shed 0 bases and J 6 bases; nucleotides not matched to a gene: 13.

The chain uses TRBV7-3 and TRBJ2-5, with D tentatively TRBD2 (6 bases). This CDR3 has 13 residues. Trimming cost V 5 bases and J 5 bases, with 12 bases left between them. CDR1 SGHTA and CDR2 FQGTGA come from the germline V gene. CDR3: CASSKTSLETQYF. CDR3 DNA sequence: TGTGCCAGCAGCAAAACTAGCCTGGAGACCCAGTACTTC.

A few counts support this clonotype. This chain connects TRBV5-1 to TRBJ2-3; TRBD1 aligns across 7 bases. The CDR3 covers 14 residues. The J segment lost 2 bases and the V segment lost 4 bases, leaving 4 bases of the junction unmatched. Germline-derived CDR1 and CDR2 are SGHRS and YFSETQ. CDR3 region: CASSEGQITDTQYF. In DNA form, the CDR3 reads TGCGCCAGCAGCGAGGGACAGATCACAGATACGCAGTATTTT.

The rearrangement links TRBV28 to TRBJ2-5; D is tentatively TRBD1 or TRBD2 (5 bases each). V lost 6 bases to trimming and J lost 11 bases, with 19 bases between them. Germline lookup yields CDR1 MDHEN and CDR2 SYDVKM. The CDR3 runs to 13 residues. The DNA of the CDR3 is TGTGCCAGCAGGGGCTCGGGGCGGAATGAGCAGTACTTC. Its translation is CASRGSGRNEQYF.

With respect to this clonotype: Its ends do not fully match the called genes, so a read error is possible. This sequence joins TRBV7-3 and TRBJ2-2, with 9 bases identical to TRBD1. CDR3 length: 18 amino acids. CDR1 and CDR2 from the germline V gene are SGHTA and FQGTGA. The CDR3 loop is CASSPRTGDQLNPGELFF. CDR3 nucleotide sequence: TGTGCCAGCAGCCCCCGGACAGGGGATCAACTGAACCCCGGGGAGCTGTTTTTT.

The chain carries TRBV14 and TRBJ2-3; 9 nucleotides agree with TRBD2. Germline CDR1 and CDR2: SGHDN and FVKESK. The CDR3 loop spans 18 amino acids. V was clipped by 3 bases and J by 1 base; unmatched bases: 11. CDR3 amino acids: CASSHHPWTSDRTDTQYF. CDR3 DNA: TGTGCCAGCAGCCACCATCCATGGACTAGCGACCGCACAGATACGCAGTATTTT.

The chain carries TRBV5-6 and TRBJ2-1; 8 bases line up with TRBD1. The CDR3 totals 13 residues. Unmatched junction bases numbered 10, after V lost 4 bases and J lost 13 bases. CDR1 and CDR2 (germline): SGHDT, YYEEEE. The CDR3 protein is CASSLRGQETQFF. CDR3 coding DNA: TGTGCCAGCAGCCTCAGGGGGCAAGAGACCCAGTTCTTC.

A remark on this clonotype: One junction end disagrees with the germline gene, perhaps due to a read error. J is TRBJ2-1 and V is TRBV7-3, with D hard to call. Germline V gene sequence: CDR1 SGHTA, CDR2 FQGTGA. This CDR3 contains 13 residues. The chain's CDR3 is CASSVTVYNEQFF. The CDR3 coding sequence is TGTGCCAGCAGCGTAACGGTATACAATGAGCAGTTCTTC.

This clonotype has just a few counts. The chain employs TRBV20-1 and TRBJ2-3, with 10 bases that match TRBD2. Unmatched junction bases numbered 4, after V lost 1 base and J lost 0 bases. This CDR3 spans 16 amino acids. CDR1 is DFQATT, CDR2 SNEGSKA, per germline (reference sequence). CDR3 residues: CSARAGLAASTDTQYF. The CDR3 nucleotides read TGCAGTGCTAGAGCTGGACTAGCGGCTAGCACAGATACGCAGTATTTT.

For the CDR3, the DNA is TGCGCCAGCAGCTTGACCCCCCCGGGACAGGGGAGAAATACGCAGTATTTT. Its translation: CASSLTPPGQGRNTQYF. The gene calls are TRBV5-1 and TRBJ2-3; 10 bases fit TRBD1. Germline V gives CDR1 SGHRS, CDR2 YFSETQ. The CDR3 contains 17 residues. With 1 base clipped from V and 7 bases from J, the junction kept 12 bases outside the gene matches. The full variable domain, completed using reference TRBV5-1 and TRBJ2-3, is KAGVTQTPRYLIKTRGQQVTLSCSPISGHRSVSWYQQTPGQGLQFLFEYFSETQRNKGNFPGRFSGRQFSNSRSEMNVSTLELGDSALYLCASSLTPPGQGRNTQYFGPGTRLTVL.

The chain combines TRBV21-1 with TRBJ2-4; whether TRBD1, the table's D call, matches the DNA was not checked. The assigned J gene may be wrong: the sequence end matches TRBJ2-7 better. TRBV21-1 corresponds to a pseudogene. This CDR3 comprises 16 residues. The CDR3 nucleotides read TGTGCCAGCAGCATCAAACACCCGGGACAGCAGTACGAGCAGTACTTC. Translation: CASSIKHPGQQYEQYF.